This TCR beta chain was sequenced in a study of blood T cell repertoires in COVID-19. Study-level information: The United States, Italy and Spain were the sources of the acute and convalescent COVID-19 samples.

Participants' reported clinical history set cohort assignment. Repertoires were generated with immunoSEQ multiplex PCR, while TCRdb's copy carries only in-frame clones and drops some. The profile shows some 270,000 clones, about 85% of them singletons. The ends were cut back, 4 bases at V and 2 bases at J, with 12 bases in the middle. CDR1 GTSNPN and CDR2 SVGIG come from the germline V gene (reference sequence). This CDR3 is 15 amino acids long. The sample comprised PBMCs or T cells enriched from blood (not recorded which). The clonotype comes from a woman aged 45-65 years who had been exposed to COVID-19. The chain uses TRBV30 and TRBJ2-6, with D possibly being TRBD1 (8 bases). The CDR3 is CAWTTGGAGANVLTF. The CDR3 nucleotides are TGTGCCTGGACCACAGGGGGGGCTGGGGCCAACGTCCTGACTTTC.